These 20 T cell receptor beta chains originate from one sample sequenced in a study of blood T cells in healthy people across ages (dated by TCRdb to 2013 to 2016). The protocol used for the library was 5' RACE. Sequenced on an Illumina HiSeq 2500. A second PCR of roughly 7 to 11 cycles was performed with a sample-barcoded 5' primer and a J-beta primer mix. The public reads were reprocessed in TCRdb via fastp at Q25 and MiXCR, keeping in-frame beta chains. Rows merge per CDR3 protein into single entries with the most common DNA and genes. The sample has 1.5 million to 2 million distinct CDR3 sequences on record, about 50% of them singletons. Of the sample, less than 2.5% is held by the ten largest clones. Sequencing input: blood. The receptors were sampled from a woman between 35 and 50 years old in good health.

This clonotype was seen a few times. The chain joins TRBV5-1 to TRBJ2-1; D is possibly TRBD1 or TRBD2 (5 bases each). Germline CDR1 reads SGHRS; CDR2 reads YFSETQ. V was cut by 1 base and J by 7 bases, with 15 bases left in between. The CDR3 runs to 15 residues. DNA for the CDR3: TGCGCCAGCAGCTTGACTGGGGACCAGGTGAATGAGCAGTTCTTC. Translation gives CASSLTGDQVNEQFF.

J is TRBJ1-2 and V is TRBV28; D is unresolved. The CDR3 sequence is 15 residues long. The germline V gene has CDR1 MDHEN and CDR2 SYDVKM. V dropped 3 bases and J dropped 6 bases, with 17 bases sitting between them. This CDR3 reads CASSLALGFEHGYTF. The CDR3 DNA follows: TGTGCCAGCAGTTTGGCCCTCGGATTCGAGCATGGCTACACCTTC.

This chain connects TRBV28 to TRBJ2-1; D not certain. The germline V gene encodes CDR1 MDHEN and CDR2 SYDVKM. The V end was cut by 7 bases, the J end by 8 bases, with 21 bases between. This CDR3 region has 15 residues. CDR3 bases: TGTGCCAGCAAGCGTGTAGGTGCCCAAGTGGATGAGCAGTTCTTC. Its translation is CASKRVGAQVDEQFF. The whole variable domain, remainder taken from reference TRBV28 and TRBJ2-1, is DVKVTQSSRYLVKRTGEKVFLECVQDMDHENMFWYRQDPGLGLRLIYFSYDVKMKEKGDIPEGYSVSREKKERFSLILESASTNQTSMYLCASKRVGAQVDEQFFGPGTRLTVL.

The CDR3 sequence is CASSPEGLAADTQYF. The CDR3 coding sequence is TGTGCCAGCAGTCCGGAGGGGCTAGCCGCAGATACGCAGTATTTT. This rearrangement joins TRBV7-9 to TRBJ2-3; a possible D gene is TRBD2 (6 bases). The length of the CDR3 is 15 residues. V was cut by 6 bases and J by 4 bases, with 17 bases left in between. Germline CDR1 and CDR2: SEHNR and FQNEAQ (reference sequence). The full variable domain, in which reference TRBV7-9 and TRBJ2-3 provide the parts outside the CDR3, is DTGVSQNPRHKITKRGQNVTFRCDPISEHNRLYWYRQTLGQGPEFLTYFQNEAQLEKSRLLSDRFSAERPKGSFSTLEIQRTEQGDSAMYLCASSPEGLAADTQYFGPGTRLTVL.

The chain employs TRBV18 and TRBJ2-4; 8 positions match TRBD1. The J call is uncertain, as TRBJ2-5 better fits the DNA end. The CDR3 covers 16 residues. From germline, CDR1 is KGHSH and CDR2 LQKENI. CDR3 residues: CASSPRQGPSQETQYF. CDR3 nucleotides: TGTGCCAGCTCGCCTAGACAGGGGCCCAGCCAAGAGACCCAGTACTTC.

With regard to this clonotype: An end of the junction differs from the germline gene, which may be a read error. The rearrangement uses TRBV15 and TRBJ1-2; D is ambiguous. Germline CDR1 reads LNHNV; CDR2 reads YYDKDF (reference sequence). This CDR3 region has 15 residues. CDR3 bases: TGTGCCACCAGCAGAGCGTGGGAGCCGGACTATAGCTACACCTTC. Residues: CATSRAWEPDYSYTF.

V is TRBV29-1 and J is TRBJ1-2, with D possibly TRBD1 on 6 matching bases. Germline V CDR1 and CDR2: SQVTM, ANQGSEA. This CDR3 contains 14 residues. The V gene lost 2 bases and the J gene lost 7 bases, with 17 bases spanning the gap. The CDR3: CSVESAGASGGYTF. The DNA of the CDR3 is TGCAGCGTTGAATCGGCGGGGGCTTCGGGTGGCTACACCTTC.

V usage is TRBV28 and J usage is TRBJ2-5, with TRBD2 identical over 7 bases. V shed 6 bases and J 2 bases; nucleotides not matched to a gene: 9. CDR1 and CDR2 (germline): MDHEN, SYDVKM. The CDR3 runs to 15 residues. The CDR3: CASRGLTSSQETQYF. As DNA, the CDR3 is TGTGCCAGCAGGGGATTGACTAGCTCGCAAGAGACCCAGTACTTC.

The sample holds a few counts of this clonotype. V and J are TRBV6-5 and TRBJ1-2; no firm D call. This CDR3 spans 12 amino acids. CDR1 is MNHEY and CDR2 is SVGAGI in the germline V gene. The germline V and J ends were trimmed by 5 bases and 7 bases, with 11 bases remaining between them. The CDR3 loop reads CASSNRVSGYTF. Written as DNA, the CDR3 is TGTGCCAGCAGTAACAGAGTTAGTGGCTACACCTTC.

The gene calls are TRBV20-1 and TRBJ2-1; 9 positions match TRBD1. V was pared by 5 bases and J by 4 bases, with 6 bases of the junction left unmatched. The germline CDR1 and CDR2 sequences are DFQATT and SNEGSKA (reference sequence). This CDR3 is 14 amino acids long. The CDR3 loop is CSAYRDRVYNEQFF. The DNA for the CDR3 is TGCAGTGCTTACCGGGACAGGGTATACAATGAGCAGTTCTTC.

CDR3: CSASRGHFPISYEQYF. CDR3 nucleotide sequence: TGCAGTGCTTCACGGGGACACTTCCCGATCTCCTACGAGCAGTACTTC. The gene calls are TRBV20-1 and TRBJ2-7, with D maybe TRBD1 (6 bases). There are 16 residues in the CDR3. Germline V gene lookup returns CDR1 DFQATT and CDR2 SNEGSKA (reference sequence). Trimming took 5 bases from V and 0 from J, leaving 20 bases between them.

This clonotype was found a few times. A junction boundary mismatches the germline segment, possibly from a read error. The J gene is TRBJ2-7, the V gene TRBV7-2; D is tentatively TRBD1 or TRBD2 (5 bases each). The end of the DNA fits TRBJ2-5 better, so the J call may be wrong. Germline V gene data show CDR1 as SGHTA and CDR2 as FQGNSA. The CDR3 is made up of 15 amino acids. CDR3 bases: TGTGCCAGCAGATTAGCCCCGGGGCAGGGAGAGACCCAGTACTTC. Translating gives CASRLAPGQGETQYF.

The gene calls are TRBV7-9 and TRBJ2-1, with a weak D call TRBD1 (5 bases). CDR1 is SEHNR and CDR2 is FQNEAQ in the germline V gene (reference sequence). V dropped 2 bases and J dropped 0 bases, with 8 bases sitting between them. This CDR3 comprises 15 residues. CDR3 coding DNA: TGTGCCAGCAGCTTACGACAGTTCTCCTACAATGAGCAGTTCTTC. This sequence encodes CASSLRQFSYNEQFF.

The V gene is TRBV29-1, the J gene TRBJ2-1; D is possibly TRBD1 (5 bases). The germline gives CDR1 SQVTM, CDR2 ANQGSEA. This CDR3 comprises 13 residues. V shed 1 base and J shed 9 bases, with 13 bases lying between them. The CDR3 DNA reads TGCAGCGTTGAAGGGGGCTCTTACGGTGAGCAGTTCTTC. It is translated as CSVEGGSYGEQFF.

The gene calls are TRBV6-5 and TRBJ2-5; TRBD1 might be the D (5 bases). The germline CDR1 and CDR2 sequences are MNHEY and SVGAGI. The germline V and J ends were trimmed by 8 bases and 5 bases, with 12 bases remaining between them. The CDR3 loop spans 12 amino acids. For the CDR3, the DNA is TGTGCCAGCGGTTGGACATCTGAGACCCAGTACTTC. This translates into CASGWTSETQYF.

The rearrangement links TRBV2 to TRBJ1-2; maybe TRBD1 (5 bases). Germline assignment: CDR1 SNHLY and CDR2 FYNNEI. This CDR3 has 14 amino acids. Trimming took 6 bases from V and 2 from J, leaving 13 bases between them. CDR3 in DNA: TGTGCCAGCAGAGCCACGACAGTCAACTATGGCTACACCTTC. Amino acids: CASRATTVNYGYTF.

The chain uses TRBV25-1 and TRBJ2-7; 7 bases agree with TRBD1. The trim removed 6 bases at V and 6 bases at J, leaving 11 bases unmatched. Germline-derived CDR1 and CDR2 are MGHDK and SYGVNS. This CDR3 contains 14 residues. The CDR3 loop reads CASSQTGWNTEQYF. In nucleotides, the CDR3 is TGTGCCAGCAGCCAGACAGGGTGGAATACCGAGCAGTACTTC.

The chain carries TRBV20-1 and TRBJ2-2; TRBD1 agrees at 11 bases. The V gene's germline CDR1 is DFQATT and CDR2 SNEGSKA (reference sequence). V shed 6 bases, J shed 0 bases, and the junction held 3 bases outside the gene matches. The CDR3 consists of 15 residues. The CDR3 loop reads CSAPGQGANTGELFF. The CDR3 nucleotides read TGCAGTGCCCCGGGACAGGGGGCGAACACCGGGGAGCTGTTTTTT.

This clonotype showed up just once. The chain uses TRBV27 and TRBJ1-1; 7 bases map to TRBD1. Germline CDR1 and CDR2: MNHEY and SMNVEV (reference sequence). The V and J ends lost 5 bases and 7 bases, in that order; junction bases with no gene match: 7. This CDR3 comprises 13 residues. The CDR3 region is CASSETGWNEAFF. DNA of the CDR3: TGTGCCAGCAGTGAGACAGGGTGGAATGAAGCTTTCTTT.

The chain uses TRBV20-1 and TRBJ2-5, with 8 positions matching TRBD1. The CDR3 length is 16 residues. The ends lost 1 base at V and 3 bases at J; junction bases unmatched: 10. Germline CDR1 and CDR2: DFQATT and SNEGSKA (reference sequence). The CDR3 DNA sequence: TGCAGTGCTAGAGGAAAGGCAGGGGGCGCGGAAGAGACCCAGTACTTC. Translated: CSARGKAGGAEETQYF.